The T cell receptor beta chain under discussion was sequenced for a study of neurological immune-mediated disorders (dated by TCRdb to the late 2010s). Context from the whole study: Of the 35 or so multiple sclerosis patients, around 31 had relapsing-remitting MS and 3 had secondary progressive MS. Using UMI-based sequencing, the study compared peripheral blood TCR-beta repertoires from patients with HTLV-I-associated myelopathy (HAM/TSP), patients with multiple sclerosis, and healthy controls. Alongside PBMC samples, the set of fewer than 110 TCR-beta libraries contained longitudinal samples, technical triplicates, and paired CD4+ and CD8+ T-cell subsets that had been sorted. Of the roughly 70 subjects in the cohort, approximately 15 were HAM/TSP patients, 34 were multiple sclerosis patients, and around 20 were healthy controls.

What the research found in general, with its limitations: TCR clonal expansion was highest in HAM/TSP patients and lowest in MS patients, with MS patients falling below even healthy controls. The MS cluster was not associated with any clinical or MRI features, and the authors stated that larger cohorts are needed. In phylogenetic analysis, the repertoires of 18 of 34 MS patients grouped into a cluster of related CDR3 sequences, which suggests a possible signature at the repertoire level. No identical CDR3 amino acid sequences were found to be shared among expanded clones across subjects, suggesting that TCR-beta repertoires were private in all groups.

cDNA synthesis used template-switch 5'RACE with a primer carrying a 10-nucleotide random unique molecular identifier tagging each TCR transcript. Every sequencing run yielded over 170 million TCR-beta sequences covering 15-18 subjects. Total RNA was extracted with the RNeasy kit. TCR-beta VDJ regions were amplified with primers for the TCR constant region and the 5'RACE anchor, using the KAPA Real-time Library Amplification kit. Sample indexes and Illumina adaptors were added in a first PCR, and a second PCR then increased library yield. After Ampure bead purification, the roughly 650 bp TCR product was size-selected on a 2% E-gel SizeSelection system. Before pooling, library quality was assessed on a Bioanalyzer, concentration was determined with Qubit, and library quantification was performed with the Kapa Library Quantification kit. Paired-end 2 x 150 bp sequencing of the libraries was performed on an Illumina HiSeq 2500. To increase sequence diversity, 25-30% phiX was spiked into each library pool. In the source study's methods: The quality-filtered reads were processed with the UMI-based MiGEC pipeline, whose error correction step removed more than 80% of the raw TCR sequences. VDJ genes were aligned to IMGT germline references, and each clonotype was defined by a unique CDR3 amino acid sequence together with V-J genes. Clonal expansion, Shannon diversity, and CDR3 relatedness (CalcPairwiseDistances, ClusterSamples) were evaluated with VDJtools, and phylogenetic trees were built with CLCbio workbench. Expanded clones were defined as having at least 8 unique UMIs, based on coefficient-of-variation modelling across technical triplicates. Through fastp at Q25 and MiXCR, TCRdb rebuilt clones from the public reads, retaining in-frame beta chains. Every distinct CDR3 protein forms one entry, paired with its most common genes and DNA. V and J calls and clone size were set by TCRdb, not the authors. A total of some 120,000 distinct CDR3 sequences appear in this sample, roughly 3.2% of them only once. 1.3% of the sample is taken by the ten largest.

For unsorted PBMC libraries, 2 million PBMCs were used after storage in RNAlater at -80 degrees C until RNA extraction. The multiple sclerosis patients were enrolled in a US clinical protocol that used magnetic resonance imaging to evaluate disease progression. Peripheral blood was subjected to Ficoll-Hypaque density gradient centrifugation to isolate PBMCs, which were then cryopreserved in liquid nitrogen. CDR3 length: 12 amino acids, cysteine to phenylalanine. Of the read, only the CDR3 DNA is kept; its 36 bases are in frame from base 1. In the germline V gene (reference sequence), CDR1 corresponds to SEHNR and CDR2 to FQNEAQ. The junction carries 9 bases between V and J, which are trimmed by 5 bases and 5 bases respectively. This clonotype was seen many times. Its antigen is currently not known. There are no base qualities to consult, and no much larger clone falls within one base.

This TCR derives from a woman aged 30 to 39 with multiple sclerosis. Recombination joined TRBV7-9 with TRBJ1-1; there is no confident call for the D gene. The source material was PBMCs. The sequenced DNA: TGTGCCAGCAGCCTAGACTGGACTGAAGCTTTCTTT. It translates as CASSLDWTEAFF.